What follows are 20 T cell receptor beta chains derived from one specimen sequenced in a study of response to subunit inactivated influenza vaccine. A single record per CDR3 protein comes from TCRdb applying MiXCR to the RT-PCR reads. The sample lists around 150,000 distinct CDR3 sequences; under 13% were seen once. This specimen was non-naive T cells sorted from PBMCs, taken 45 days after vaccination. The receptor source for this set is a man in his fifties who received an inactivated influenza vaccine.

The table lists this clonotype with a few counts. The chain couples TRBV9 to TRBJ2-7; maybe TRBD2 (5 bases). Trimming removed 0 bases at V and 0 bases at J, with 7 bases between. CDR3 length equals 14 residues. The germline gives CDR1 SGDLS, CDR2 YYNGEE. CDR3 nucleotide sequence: TGTGCCAGCAGCGTAGGGCTAGCCTCCTACGAGCAGTACTTC. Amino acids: CASSVGLASYEQYF.

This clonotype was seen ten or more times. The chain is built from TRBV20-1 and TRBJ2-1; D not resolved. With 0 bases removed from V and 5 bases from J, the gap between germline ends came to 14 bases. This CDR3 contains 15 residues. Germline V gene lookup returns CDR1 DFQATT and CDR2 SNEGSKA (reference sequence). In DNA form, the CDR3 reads TGCAGTGCTAGAGATCGCTGGGCAGTAAACAATGAGCAGTTCTTC. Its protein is CSARDRWAVNNEQFF.

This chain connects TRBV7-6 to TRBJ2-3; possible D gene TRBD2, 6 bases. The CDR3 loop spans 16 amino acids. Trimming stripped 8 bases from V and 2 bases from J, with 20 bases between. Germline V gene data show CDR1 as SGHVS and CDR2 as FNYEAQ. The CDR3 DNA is TGTGCCAGCTCCGTCCGGCGGGGATTATCCACAGATACGCAGTATTTT. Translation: CASSVRRGLSTDTQYF.

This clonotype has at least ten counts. DNA for the CDR3: TGTGCCAGCAGTTTAAGCAGGAGGAGGACTGAAGCTTTCTTT. Translating it yields CASSLSRRRTEAFF. This chain connects TRBV12-3 or TRBV12-4 to TRBJ1-1; D unclear. Trimming pared 2 bases from V and 5 bases from J, leaving 12 bases between. This CDR3 region has 14 residues.

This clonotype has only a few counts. CDR3 region: CASSLTGTGDYLGTDTQYF. In nucleotides, the CDR3 is TGTGCCAGCAGCTTAACCGGGACAGGCGATTATCTCGGCACAGATACGCAGTATTTT. The rearrangement links TRBV7-6 to TRBJ2-3, with 8 bases aligning to TRBD1. Per germline, CDR1 SGHVS and CDR2 FNYEAQ. With 2 bases clipped from V and 1 base from J, the junction kept 14 bases outside the gene matches. The CDR3 extends over 19 amino acids.

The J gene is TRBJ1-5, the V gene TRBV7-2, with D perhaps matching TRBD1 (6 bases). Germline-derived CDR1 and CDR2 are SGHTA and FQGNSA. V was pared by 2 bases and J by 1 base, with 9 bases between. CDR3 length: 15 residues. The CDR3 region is CASSLKGGSNQPQHF. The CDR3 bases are TGTGCCAGCAGCTTAAAGGGGGGGAGCAATCAGCCCCAGCATTTT.

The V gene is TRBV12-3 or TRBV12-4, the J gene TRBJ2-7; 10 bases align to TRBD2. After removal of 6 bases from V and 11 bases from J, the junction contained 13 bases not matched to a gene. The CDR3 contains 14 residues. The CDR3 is CASSWTVSGGGKYF. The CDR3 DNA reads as TGTGCCAGCAGCTGGACAGTAAGCGGGGGGGGGAAGTACTTC.

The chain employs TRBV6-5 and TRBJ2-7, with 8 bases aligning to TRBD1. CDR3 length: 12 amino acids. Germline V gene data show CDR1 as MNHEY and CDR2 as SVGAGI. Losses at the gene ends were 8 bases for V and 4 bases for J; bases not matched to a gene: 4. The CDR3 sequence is CASLGQGYEQYF. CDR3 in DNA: TGTGCCAGCTTAGGACAGGGATACGAGCAGTACTTC.

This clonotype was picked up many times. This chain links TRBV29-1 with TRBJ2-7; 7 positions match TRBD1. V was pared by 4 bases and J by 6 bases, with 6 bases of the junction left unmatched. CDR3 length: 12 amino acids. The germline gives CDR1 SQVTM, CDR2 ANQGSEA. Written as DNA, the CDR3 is TGCAGCGTTGGGGGATACAGGGGCGAGCAGTACTTC. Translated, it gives CSVGGYRGEQYF.

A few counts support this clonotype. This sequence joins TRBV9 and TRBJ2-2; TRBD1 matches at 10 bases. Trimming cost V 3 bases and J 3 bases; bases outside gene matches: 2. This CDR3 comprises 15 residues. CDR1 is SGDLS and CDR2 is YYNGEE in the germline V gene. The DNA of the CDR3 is TGTGCCAGCAGCGCCGGGACAGGGGACACCGGGGAGCTGTTTTTT. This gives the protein CASSAGTGDTGELFF.

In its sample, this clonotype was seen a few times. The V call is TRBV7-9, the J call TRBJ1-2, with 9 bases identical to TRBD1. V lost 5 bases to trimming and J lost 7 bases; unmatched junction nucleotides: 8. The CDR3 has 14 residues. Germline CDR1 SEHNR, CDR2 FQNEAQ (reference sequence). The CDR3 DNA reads TGTGCCAGCAGCGTCGGGACAGGGTCCCTTGGCTACACCTTC. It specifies CASSVGTGSLGYTF.

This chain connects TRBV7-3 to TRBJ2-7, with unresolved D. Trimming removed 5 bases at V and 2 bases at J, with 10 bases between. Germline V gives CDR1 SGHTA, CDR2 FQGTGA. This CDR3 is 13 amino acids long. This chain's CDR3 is CASSPTRTYEQYF. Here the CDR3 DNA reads TGTGCCAGCAGCCCCACCAGGACCTACGAGCAGTACTTC.

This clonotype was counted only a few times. CDR3 sequence: CASSQNAGNEQFF. The DNA for the CDR3 is TGCGCCAGCAGCCAAAACGCGGGGAATGAGCAGTTCTTC. This chain joins TRBV4-1 and TRBJ2-1; a weak D match, TRBD2 (6 bases). The CDR3 length is 13 residues. V lost 2 bases and J lost 7, with 9 bases in between. Germline CDR1 and CDR2: MGHRA and YSYEKL.

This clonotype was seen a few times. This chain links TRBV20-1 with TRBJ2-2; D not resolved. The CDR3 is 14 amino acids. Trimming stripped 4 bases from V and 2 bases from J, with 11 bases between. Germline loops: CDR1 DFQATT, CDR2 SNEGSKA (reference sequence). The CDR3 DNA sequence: TGCAGTGCTATGAAACAGTCTAACACCGGGGAGCTGTTTTTT. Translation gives CSAMKQSNTGELFF.

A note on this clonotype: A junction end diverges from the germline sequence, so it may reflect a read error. The CDR3 bases are TGCGCCAACAGCTTGGGGTATTCCGGGGTAAGCAATCAGCCCCAGCATTTT. The encoded protein is CANSLGYSGVSNQPQHF. The rearrangement joins TRBV5-1 to TRBJ1-5, with D unresolved. The length of the CDR3 is 17 residues. Germline V gene lookup returns CDR1 SGHRS and CDR2 YFSETQ.

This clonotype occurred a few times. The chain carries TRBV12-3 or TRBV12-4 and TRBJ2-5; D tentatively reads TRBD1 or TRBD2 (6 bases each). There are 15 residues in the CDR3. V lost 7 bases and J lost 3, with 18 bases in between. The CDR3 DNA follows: TGTGCCAGCACACTGGACGGGGGCGAGGAAGAGACCCAGTACTTC. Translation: CASTLDGGEEETQYF.

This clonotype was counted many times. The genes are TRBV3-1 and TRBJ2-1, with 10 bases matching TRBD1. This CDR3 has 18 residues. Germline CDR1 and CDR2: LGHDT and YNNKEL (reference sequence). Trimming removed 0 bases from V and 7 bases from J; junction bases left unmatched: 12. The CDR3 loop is CASSQEFPGTGVVNEQFF. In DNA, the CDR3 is TGTGCCAGCAGCCAAGAATTCCCCGGGACAGGGGTGGTTAATGAGCAGTTCTTC.

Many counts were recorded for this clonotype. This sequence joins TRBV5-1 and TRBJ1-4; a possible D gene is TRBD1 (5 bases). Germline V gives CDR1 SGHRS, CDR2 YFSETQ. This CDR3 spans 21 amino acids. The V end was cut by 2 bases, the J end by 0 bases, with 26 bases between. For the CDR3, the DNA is TGCGCCAGCAGCTTATCGCCGCGCGGACGGGACGGAAATGCAACTAATGAAAAACTGTTTTTT. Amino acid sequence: CASSLSPRGRDGNATNEKLFF.

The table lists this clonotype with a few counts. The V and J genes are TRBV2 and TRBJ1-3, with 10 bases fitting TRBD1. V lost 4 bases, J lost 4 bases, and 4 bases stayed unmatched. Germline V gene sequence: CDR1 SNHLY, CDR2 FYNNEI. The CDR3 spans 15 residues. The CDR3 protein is CASSGQGAPGNTIYF. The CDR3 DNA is TGTGCCAGCAGTGGACAGGGGGCGCCCGGAAACACCATATATTTT.

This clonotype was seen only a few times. This chain's CDR3 is CASGTSGGSRTQYF. As DNA, the CDR3 is TGTGCCAGCGGGACTAGCGGGGGTTCAAGGACCCAGTACTTC. The chain couples TRBV3-1 to TRBJ2-5; 14 nucleotides line up with TRBD2. The CDR3 totals 14 residues. From germline, CDR1 is LGHDT and CDR2 YNNKEL (reference sequence). Germline trimming cut 8 bases from V and 7 bases from J; bases unmatched to any gene: 6.